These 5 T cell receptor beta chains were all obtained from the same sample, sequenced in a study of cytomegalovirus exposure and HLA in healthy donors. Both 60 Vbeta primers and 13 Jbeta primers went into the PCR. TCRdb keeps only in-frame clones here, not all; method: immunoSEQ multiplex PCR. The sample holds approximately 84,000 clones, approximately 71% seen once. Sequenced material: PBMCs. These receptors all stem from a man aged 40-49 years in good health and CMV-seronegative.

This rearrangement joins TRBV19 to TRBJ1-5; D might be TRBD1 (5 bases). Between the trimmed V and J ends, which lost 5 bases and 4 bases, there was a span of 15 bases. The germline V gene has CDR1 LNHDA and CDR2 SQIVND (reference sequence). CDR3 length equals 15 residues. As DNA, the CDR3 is TGTGCCAGTAGTGAAGATGACAGTTCAAATCAGCCCCAGCATTTT. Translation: CASSEDDSSNQPQHF.

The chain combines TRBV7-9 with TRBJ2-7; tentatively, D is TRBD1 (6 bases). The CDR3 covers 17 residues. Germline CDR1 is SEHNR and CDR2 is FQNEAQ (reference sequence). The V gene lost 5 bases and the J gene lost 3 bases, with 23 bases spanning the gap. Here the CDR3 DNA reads TGTGCCAGCAGCCCCCCTCGGAACAGGGTGGGTATCTACGAGCAGTACTTC. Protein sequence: CASSPPRNRVGIYEQYF.

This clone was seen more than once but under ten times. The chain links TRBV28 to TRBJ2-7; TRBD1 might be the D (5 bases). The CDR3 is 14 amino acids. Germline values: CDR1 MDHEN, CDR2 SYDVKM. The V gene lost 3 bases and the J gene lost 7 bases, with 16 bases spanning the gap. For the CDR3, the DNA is TGTGCCAGCAGTTTGATAGGGGTTTTGTATGAGCAGTACTTC. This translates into CASSLIGVLYEQYF.

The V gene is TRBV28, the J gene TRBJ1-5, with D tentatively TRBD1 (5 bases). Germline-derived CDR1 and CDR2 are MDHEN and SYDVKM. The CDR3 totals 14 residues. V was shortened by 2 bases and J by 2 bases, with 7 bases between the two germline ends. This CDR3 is CASSLTGGNQPQHF. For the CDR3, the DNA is TGTGCCAGCAGTTTAACAGGCGGCAATCAGCCCCAGCATTTT.

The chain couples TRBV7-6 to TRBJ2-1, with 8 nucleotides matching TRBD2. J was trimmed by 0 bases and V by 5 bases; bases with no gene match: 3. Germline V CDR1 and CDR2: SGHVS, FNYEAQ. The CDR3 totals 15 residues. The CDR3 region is CASSPSGSSYNEQFF. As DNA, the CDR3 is TGTGCCAGCAGCCCAAGCGGGAGCTCCTACAATGAGCAGTTCTTC.